The rows below give T cell receptor beta chains drawn from one sample of a study of T cell responses to AZD1222 COVID-19 vaccine. Only in-frame clones appear in the TCRdb table, and some are missing; sequencing was by immunoSEQ multiplex PCR. This table holds some 110,000 clones, about 80% found once. Sequences were derived from peripheral blood, sampled on day 0 of AZD1222 vaccination. These receptor sequences come from an adult in good health. Both conserved end residues are part of each CDR3. The D gene is left open where the match is weak. Some rows have no size entry. The others give once, few or many, or a class for an expanded clone.

j_gene	abundance	d_gene	v_gene	CDR3nt	CDR3aa
TRBJ1-4	NA	TRBD1	TRBV2	TGTGCCAGCAGTGTACGGACAGGGGGCGGCGAAAAACTGTTTTTT	CASSVRTGGGEKLFF
TRBJ1-1	NA	NA	TRBV2	TGTGCCAGCAGTGAAGTTATTCGGCGCAGGGAAGTTTATGAAGCTTTCTTT	CASSEVIRRREVYEAFF
TRBJ1-6	NA	NA	TRBV25-1	TGTGCCAGCAGTGAATATGGGGGACTGGGCGGAGGTTCACCCCTCCACTTT	CASSEYGGLGGGSPLHF
TRBJ1-5	few	TRBD1	TRBV6-2/TRBV6-3	TGTGCCAGCAGTTTCGCCGGGGACAGGGCCCGCGGCCAGCATTTT	CASSFAGDRARGQHF
TRBJ1-6	once	NA	TRBV12-2	TGTGCAAGTCGCTTAGCGTCTTCCTATAATTCACCCCTCCACTTT	CASRLASSYNSPLHF
TRBJ2-3	NA	TRBD2	TRBV19	TGTGCCAGTAGTATTTCACTAGCGGTTGGCACAGATACGCAGTATTTT	CASSISLAVGTDTQYF
TRBJ1-5	few	TRBD1	TRBV6-1	TGTGCCAGCAGTGAAACAGGGGGCAGGCAGCCCCAGCATTTT	CASSETGGRQPQHF
TRBJ1-1	once	TRBD1	TRBV6-5	TGTGCCACCCACAGGCAGACAGGGGGCGGTGAAGCTTTCTTT	CATHRQTGGGEAFF
TRBJ2-7	NA	NA	TRBV24-1	TGTGCCACCAGTGGGGCAGGGAATAGCTACGAGCAGTACTTC	CATSGAGNSYEQYF
TRBJ1-2	NA	NA	TRBV11-2	TGTGCCAGCACCCACATTGGGCAGTATGGCTACACCTTC	CASTHIGQYGYTF
TRBJ2-6	NA	TRBD1	TRBV5-1	TGCGCCAGCAGCATACAGGGGATCGGCTCTGGGGCCAACGTCCTGACTTTC	CASSIQGIGSGANVLTF
TRBJ1-6	NA	NA	TRBV7-9	TGTGCCAGCAGCTTGCAAACGGGCAGAAATTCACCCCTCCACTTT	CASSLQTGRNSPLHF
TRBJ2-1	once	NA	TRBV3-1/TRBV3-2	TGTGCCAGCAGCCATCAGGGAGGTTGGAATGAGCAGTTCTTC	CASSHQGGWNEQFF
TRBJ2-3	NA	NA	TRBV5-1	TGCGCCAGCAGCTTGGGTTACACTAGCACAGATACGCAGTATTTT	CASSLGYTSTDTQYF
TRBJ2-7	NA	NA	TRBV19	TGTGCCAGTAGTAGTGACAGTTGGCGCGAGCAGTACTTC	CASSSDSWREQYF
TRBJ1-2	NA	NA	TRBV14	TGTGCCAGCAGCCAAGAGCGGACAGTCTATGGCTACACCTTC	CASSQERTVYGYTF
TRBJ2-7	NA	TRBD1	TRBV19	TGTGCCAGTAGTATGGGGACAGGGAACGAGCAGTACTTC	CASSMGTGNEQYF
TRBJ1-5	NA	NA	TRBV5-1	TGCGCCAGCAGCTTGCCAGGAGGGGATAGCAATCAGCCCCAGCATTTT	CASSLPGGDSNQPQHF
TRBJ2-1	NA	NA	TRBV7-9	TGTGCCAGCAGCTTCACAGGGAAGGCTACTCCCTACAATGAGCAGTTCTTC	CASSFTGKATPYNEQFF
TRBJ1-6	few	NA	TRBV28	TGTGCCAGCAACAAAAGGGGACCTTCACCCCTCCACTTT	CASNKRGPSPLHF
TRBJ2-6	NA	NA	TRBV5-1	TGCGCCAGCAGCTTGGCGGGCTCTGGGGCCAACGTCCTGACTTTC	CASSLAGSGANVLTF
TRBJ2-2	NA	TRBD2	TRBV5-8	TGTGCCAGCAGCTCCCCCACTCAAGCGGGGGTCACCGGGGAGCTGTTTTTT	CASSSPTQAGVTGELFF
TRBJ2-2	NA	TRBD1	TRBV6-5	TGTGCCAGTGGGACAGGGGTGTCTAACACCGGGGAGCTGTTTTTT	CASGTGVSNTGELFF
TRBJ1-5	NA	NA	TRBV30	TGTGCCTGGGGGGAGGTTAATGGACACCAGCCCCAGCATTTT	CAWGEVNGHQPQHF
TRBJ1-6	NA	NA	TRBV27	TGTGCCAGCAGTTTCTTGGATAATTCACCCCTCCACTTT	CASSFLDNSPLHF
TRBJ1-6	NA	NA	TRBV30	TGTGCCTGGAGTTTGGGCTATAATTCACCCCTCCACTTT	CAWSLGYNSPLHF
TRBJ2-2	NA	NA	TRBV6-5	TGTGCCAGCAGGGAGACGAACACCGGGGAGCTGTTTTTT	CASRETNTGELFF
TRBJ1-2	NA	TRBD1	TRBV19	TGTGCCAGTAGTCCAGGGACAGGGGGCCTCCTTAACTATGGCTACACCTTC	CASSPGTGGLLNYGYTF
TRBJ2-7	NA	NA	TRBV2	TGTGCCAGCAGTGAATGGGAGGAGCAGTACTTC	CASSEWEEQYF
TRBJ2-7	NA	NA	TRBV19	TGTGCCAGTAGTATGGGTTACGAGCAGTACTTC	CASSMGYEQYF
TRBJ1-2	NA	NA	TRBV4-3	TGCGCCAGCAGCCAAGATTCAGGGCGCCAGACCTATGGCTACACCTTC	CASSQDSGRQTYGYTF
TRBJ2-2	once	NA	TRBV10-3	TGTGCCATCAGTGAGGTTACCGGGGAGCTGTTTTTT	CAISEVTGELFF
TRBJ2-2	NA	TRBD2	TRBV6-2/TRBV6-3	TGTGCCAGCAGTGACCGTACTAGATGGGGGAGGGGCACCGGGGAGCTGTTTTTT	CASSDRTRWGRGTGELFF
TRBJ2-1	NA	NA	TRBV7-2	TGTGCCAGCAGCTTAGCGCCTCTGGACAATGAGCAGTTCTTC	CASSLAPLDNEQFF
TRBJ2-7	NA	TRBD2	TRBV18	TGTGCCAGCTCACCACAGGGAGGGGAGGACGAGCAGTACTTC	CASSPQGGEDEQYF
TRBJ2-1	NA	TRBD2	TRBV3-1/TRBV3-2	TGTGCCAGCAGCCAAGAACCACTAGCGGGAGGATGGGAGCAGTTCTTC	CASSQEPLAGGWEQFF
TRBJ2-7	NA	NA	TRBV7-2	TGTGCCAGCAGCTTTCGGGGCCTAGGGCCCTACGAGCAGTACTTC	CASSFRGLGPYEQYF
TRBJ1-6	once	NA	TRBV3-1/TRBV3-2	TGTGCCAGCAGCCAAGACGACGGATCGGGTCGGCCCCTCCACTTT	CASSQDDGSGRPLHF
TRBJ2-7	NA	NA	TRBV7-8	TGTGCCAGCAGCTTGGGACACGGCCCCTACGAGCAGTACTTC	CASSLGHGPYEQYF
TRBJ2-5	NA	TRBD2	TRBV2	TGTGCCAGCAGTGGGGCAGCGGGGGAGACCCAGTACTTC	CASSGAAGETQYF